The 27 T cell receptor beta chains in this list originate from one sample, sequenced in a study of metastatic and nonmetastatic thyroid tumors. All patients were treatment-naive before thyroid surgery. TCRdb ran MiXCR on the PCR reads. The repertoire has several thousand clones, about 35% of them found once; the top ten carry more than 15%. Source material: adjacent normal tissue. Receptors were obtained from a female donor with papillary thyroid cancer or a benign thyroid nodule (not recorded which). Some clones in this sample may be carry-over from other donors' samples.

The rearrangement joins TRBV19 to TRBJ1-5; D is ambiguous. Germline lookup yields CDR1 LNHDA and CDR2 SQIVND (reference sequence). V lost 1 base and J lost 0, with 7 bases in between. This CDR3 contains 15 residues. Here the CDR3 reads CASSIVHNSNQPQHF. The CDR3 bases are TGTGCCAGTAGTATAGTACACAATAGCAATCAGCCCCAGCATTTT. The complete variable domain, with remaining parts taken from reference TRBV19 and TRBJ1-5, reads DGGITQSPKYLFRKEGQNVTLSCEQNLNHDAMYWYRQDPGQGLRLIYYSQIVNDFQKGDIAEGYSVSREKKESFPLTVTSAQKNPTAFYLCASSIVHNSNQPQHFGDGTRLSIL.

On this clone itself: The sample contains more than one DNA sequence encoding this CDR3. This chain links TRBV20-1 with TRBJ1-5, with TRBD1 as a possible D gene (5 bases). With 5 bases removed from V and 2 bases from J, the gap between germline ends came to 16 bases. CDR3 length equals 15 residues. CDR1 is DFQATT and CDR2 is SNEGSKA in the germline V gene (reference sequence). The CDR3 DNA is TGCAGTGCTGGGGGGGAAGGTGGGGGCAATCAGCCCCAGCATTTT. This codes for CSAGGEGGGNQPQHF.

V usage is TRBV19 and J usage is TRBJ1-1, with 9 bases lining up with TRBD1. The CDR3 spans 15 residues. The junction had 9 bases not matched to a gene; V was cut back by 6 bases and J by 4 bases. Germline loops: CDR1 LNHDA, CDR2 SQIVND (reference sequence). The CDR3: CASSGTGRGSTEAFF. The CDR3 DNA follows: TGTGCCAGTAGCGGGACAGGGAGGGGGAGCACTGAAGCTTTCTTT.

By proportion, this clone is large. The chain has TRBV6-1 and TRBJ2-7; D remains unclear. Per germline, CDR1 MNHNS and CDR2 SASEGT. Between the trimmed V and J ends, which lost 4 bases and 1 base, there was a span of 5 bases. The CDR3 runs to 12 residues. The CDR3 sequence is CASSGVSYEQYF. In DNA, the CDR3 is TGTGCCAGCAGTGGGGTTTCCTACGAGCAGTACTTC.

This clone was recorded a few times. CDR3 loop: CASSENRGKGYTF. DNA for the CDR3: TGTGCCAGCAGTGAGAACAGGGGGAAAGGCTACACCTTC. This sequence joins TRBV2 and TRBJ1-2; TRBD1 agrees at 8 bases. The CDR3 runs to 13 residues. CDR1 is SNHLY, CDR2 FYNNEI, per germline. After removal of 3 bases from V and 8 bases from J, the junction contained 5 bases not matched to a gene. Supplemented by reference TRBV2 and TRBJ1-2, the full variable domain reads EPEVTQTPSHQVTQMGQEVILRCVPISNHLYFYWYRQILGQKVEFLVSFYNNEISEKSEIFDDQFSVERPDGSNFTLKIRSTKLEDSAMYFCASSENRGKGYTFGSGTRLTVV.

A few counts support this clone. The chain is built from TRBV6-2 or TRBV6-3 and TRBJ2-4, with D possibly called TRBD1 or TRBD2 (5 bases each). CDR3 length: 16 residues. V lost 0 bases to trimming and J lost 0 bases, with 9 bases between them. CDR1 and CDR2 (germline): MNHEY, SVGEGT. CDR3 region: CASSYSGALAKNIQYF. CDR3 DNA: TGTGCCAGCAGTTACTCCGGGGCACTAGCCAAAAACATTCAGTACTTC.

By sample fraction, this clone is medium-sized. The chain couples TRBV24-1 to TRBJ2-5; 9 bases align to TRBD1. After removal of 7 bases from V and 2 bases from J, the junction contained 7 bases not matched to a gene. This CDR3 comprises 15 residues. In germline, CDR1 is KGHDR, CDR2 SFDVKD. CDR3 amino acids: CATSLTGQGQETQYF. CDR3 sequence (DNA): TGTGCCACCAGCCTGACGGGACAGGGTCAAGAGACCCAGTACTTC.

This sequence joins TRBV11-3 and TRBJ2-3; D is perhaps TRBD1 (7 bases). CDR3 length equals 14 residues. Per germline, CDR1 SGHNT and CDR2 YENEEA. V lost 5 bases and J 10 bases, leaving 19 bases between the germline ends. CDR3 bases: TGTGCCAGCAGCCGCGGGACAGTATCCGATCCGCAGTATTTT. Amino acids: CASSRGTVSDPQYF.

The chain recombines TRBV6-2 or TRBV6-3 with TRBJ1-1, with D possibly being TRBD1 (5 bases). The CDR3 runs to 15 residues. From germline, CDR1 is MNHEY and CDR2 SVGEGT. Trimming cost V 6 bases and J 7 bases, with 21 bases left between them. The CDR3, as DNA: TGTGCCAGCAGCCCTCAGCCAGGGTTTACCAATGAAGCTTTCTTT. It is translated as CASSPQPGFTNEAFF.

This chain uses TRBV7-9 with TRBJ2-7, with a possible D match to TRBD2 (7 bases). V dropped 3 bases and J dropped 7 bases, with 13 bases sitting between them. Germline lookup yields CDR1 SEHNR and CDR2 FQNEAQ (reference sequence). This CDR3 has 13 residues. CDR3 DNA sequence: TGTGCCAGCAGCTTTCGGGGGGCGGGTGAGCAGTACTTC. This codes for CASSFRGAGEQYF. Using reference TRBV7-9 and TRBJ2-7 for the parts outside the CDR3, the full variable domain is DTGVSQNPRHKITKRGQNVTFRCDPISEHNRLYWYRQTLGQGPEFLTYFQNEAQLEKSRLLSDRFSAERPKGSFSTLEIQRTEQGDSAMYLCASSFRGAGEQYFGPGTRLTVT.

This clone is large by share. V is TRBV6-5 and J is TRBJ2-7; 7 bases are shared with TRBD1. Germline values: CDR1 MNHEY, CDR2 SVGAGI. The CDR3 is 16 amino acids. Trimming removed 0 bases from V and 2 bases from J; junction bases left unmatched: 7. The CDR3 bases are TGTGCCAGCAGTTACTCCGCATTAGGGACAGCCTACGAGCAGTACTTC. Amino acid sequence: CASSYSALGTAYEQYF.

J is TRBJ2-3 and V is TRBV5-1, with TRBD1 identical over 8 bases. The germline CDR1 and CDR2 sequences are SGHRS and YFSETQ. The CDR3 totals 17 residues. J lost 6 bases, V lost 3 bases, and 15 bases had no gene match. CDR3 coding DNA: TGCGCCAGCAGCTCGGTACGGACAGGGTTAGGGACTGATACGCAGTATTTT. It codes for CASSSVRTGLGTDTQYF.

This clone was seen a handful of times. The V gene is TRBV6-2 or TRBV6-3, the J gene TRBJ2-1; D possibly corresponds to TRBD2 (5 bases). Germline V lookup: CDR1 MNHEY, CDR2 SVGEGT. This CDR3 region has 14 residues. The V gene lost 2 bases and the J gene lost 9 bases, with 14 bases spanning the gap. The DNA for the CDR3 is TGTGCCAGCAGTTACGATTGGAGCGGTGGTGAGCAGTTCTTC. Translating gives CASSYDWSGGEQFF.

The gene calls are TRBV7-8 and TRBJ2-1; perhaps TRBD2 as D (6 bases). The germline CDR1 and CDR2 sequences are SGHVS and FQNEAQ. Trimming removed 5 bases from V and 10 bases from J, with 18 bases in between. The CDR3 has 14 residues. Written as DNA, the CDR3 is TGTGCCAGCAGCCGAAGGGACTCCCGGGGGGAGCAGTTCTTC. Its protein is CASSRRDSRGEQFF.

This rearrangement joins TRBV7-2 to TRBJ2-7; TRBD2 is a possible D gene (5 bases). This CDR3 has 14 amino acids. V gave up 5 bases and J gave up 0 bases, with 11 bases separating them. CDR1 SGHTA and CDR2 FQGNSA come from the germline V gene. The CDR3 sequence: CASSPGLASYEQYF. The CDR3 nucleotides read TGTGCCAGCAGCCCCGGACTCGCCTCCTACGAGCAGTACTTC.

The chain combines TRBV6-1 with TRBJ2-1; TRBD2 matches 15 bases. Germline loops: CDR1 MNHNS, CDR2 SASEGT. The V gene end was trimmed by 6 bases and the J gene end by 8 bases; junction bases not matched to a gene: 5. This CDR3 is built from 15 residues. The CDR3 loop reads CASSGTSGRIDEQFF. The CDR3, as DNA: TGTGCCAGCAGCGGGACTAGCGGGAGGATAGATGAGCAGTTCTTC.

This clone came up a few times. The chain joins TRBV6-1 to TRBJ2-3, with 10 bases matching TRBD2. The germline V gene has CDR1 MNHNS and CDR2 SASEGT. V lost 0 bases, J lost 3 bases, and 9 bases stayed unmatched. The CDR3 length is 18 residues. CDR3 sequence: CASSEAVNSGRITDTQYF. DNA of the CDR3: TGTGCCAGCAGTGAAGCGGTGAATAGCGGGAGGATAACAGATACGCAGTATTTT.

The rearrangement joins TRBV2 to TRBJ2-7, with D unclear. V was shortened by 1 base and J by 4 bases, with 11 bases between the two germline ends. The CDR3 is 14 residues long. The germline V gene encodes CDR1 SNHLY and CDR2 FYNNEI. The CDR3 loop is CASSEVLRPYEQYF. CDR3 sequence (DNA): TGTGCCAGCAGTGAAGTTCTGCGCCCTTACGAGCAGTACTTC.

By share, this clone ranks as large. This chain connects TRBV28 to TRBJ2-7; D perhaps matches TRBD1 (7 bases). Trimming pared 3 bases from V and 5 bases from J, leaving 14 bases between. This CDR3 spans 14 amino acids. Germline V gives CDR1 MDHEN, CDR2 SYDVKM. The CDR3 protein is CASSLEGQNDEQYF. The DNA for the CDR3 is TGTGCCAGCAGTTTGGAGGGACAGAACGACGAGCAGTACTTC.

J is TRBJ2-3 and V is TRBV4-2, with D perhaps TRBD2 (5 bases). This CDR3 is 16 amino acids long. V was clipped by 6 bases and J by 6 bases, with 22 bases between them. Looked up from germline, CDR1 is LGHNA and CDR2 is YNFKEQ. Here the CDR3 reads CASRGGRVGADDTQYF. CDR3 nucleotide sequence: TGTGCCAGCAGAGGCGGGCGGGTCGGAGCGGATGATACGCAGTATTTT.

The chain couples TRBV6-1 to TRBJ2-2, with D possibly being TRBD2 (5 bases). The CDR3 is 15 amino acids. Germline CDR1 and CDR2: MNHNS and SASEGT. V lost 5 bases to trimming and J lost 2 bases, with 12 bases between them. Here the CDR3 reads CASSSMGVNTGELFF. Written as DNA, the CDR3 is TGTGCCAGCAGTTCAATGGGAGTTAACACCGGGGAGCTGTTTTTT.

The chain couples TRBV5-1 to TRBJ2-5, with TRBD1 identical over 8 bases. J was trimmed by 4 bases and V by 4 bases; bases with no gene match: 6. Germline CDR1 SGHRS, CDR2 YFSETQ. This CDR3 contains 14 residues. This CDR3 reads CASSPGGVLETQYF. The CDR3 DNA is TGCGCCAGCAGCCCAGGGGGCGTGTTAGAGACCCAGTACTTC.

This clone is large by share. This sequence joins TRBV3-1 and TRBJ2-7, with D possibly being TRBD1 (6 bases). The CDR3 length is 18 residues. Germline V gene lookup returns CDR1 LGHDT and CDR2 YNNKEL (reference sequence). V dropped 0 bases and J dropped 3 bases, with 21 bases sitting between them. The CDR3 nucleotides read TGTGCCAGCAGCCAAGAGCGCCTCGATAGGGGGTCAAACTACGAGCAGTACTTC. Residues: CASSQERLDRGSNYEQYF.

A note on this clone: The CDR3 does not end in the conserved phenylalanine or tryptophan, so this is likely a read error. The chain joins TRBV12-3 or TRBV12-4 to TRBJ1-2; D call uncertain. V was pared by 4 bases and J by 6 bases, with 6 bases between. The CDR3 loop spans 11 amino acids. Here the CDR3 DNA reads TGTGCCAGCAGTTCCCGCCATGGCTACACCCTC. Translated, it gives CASSSRHGYTL.

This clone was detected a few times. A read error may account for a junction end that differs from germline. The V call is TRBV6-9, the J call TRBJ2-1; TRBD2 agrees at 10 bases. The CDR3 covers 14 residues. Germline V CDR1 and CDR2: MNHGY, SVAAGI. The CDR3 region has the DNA TGCGCCAGCAGCTCGGGACTAGCGACTATTGAGCAGTTCTTC. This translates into CASSSGLATIEQFF.

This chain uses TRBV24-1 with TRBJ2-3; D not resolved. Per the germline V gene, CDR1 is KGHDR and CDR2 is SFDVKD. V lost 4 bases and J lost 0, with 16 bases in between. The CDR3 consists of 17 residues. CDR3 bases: TGTGCCACCAGTGACCCCTCGGGCTCGACTAGCACAGATACGCAGTATTTT. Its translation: CATSDPSGSTSTDTQYF.

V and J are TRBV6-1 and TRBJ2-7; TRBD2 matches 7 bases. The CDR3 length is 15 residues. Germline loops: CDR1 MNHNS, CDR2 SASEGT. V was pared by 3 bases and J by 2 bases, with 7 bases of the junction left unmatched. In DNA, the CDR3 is TGTGCCAGCAGTGAGGCGGCGGGAGCGGCCTACGAGCAGTACTTC. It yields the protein CASSEAAGAAYEQYF.